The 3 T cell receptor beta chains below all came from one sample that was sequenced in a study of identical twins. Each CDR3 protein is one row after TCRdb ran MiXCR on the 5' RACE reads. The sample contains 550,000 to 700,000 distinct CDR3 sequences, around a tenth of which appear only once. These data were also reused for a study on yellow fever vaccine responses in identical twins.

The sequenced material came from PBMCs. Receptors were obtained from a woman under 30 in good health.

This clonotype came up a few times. The CDR3 nucleotides are TGCAGCGCCGACAGTGAGCAGTTCTTC. Translating it yields CSADSEQFF. The genes are TRBV29-1 and TRBJ2-1; a weak D match, TRBD1 (5 bases). V lost 7 bases and J lost 9, with 7 bases in between. The CDR3 is 9 amino acids. Germline loops: CDR1 SQVTM, CDR2 ANQGSEA.

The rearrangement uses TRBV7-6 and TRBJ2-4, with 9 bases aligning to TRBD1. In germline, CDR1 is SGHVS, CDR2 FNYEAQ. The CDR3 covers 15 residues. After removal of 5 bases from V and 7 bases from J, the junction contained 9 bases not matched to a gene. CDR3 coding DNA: TGTGCCAGCAGCCCCCCCGAACAGGGGGCGAACATTCAGTACTTC. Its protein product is CASSPPEQGANIQYF.

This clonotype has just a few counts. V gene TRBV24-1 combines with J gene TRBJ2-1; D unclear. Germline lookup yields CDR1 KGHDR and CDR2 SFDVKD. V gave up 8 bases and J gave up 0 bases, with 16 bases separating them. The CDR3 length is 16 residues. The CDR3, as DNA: TGTGCCACCACCCTAAGGGATTTGAGCTCCTACAATGAGCAGTTCTTC. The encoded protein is CATTLRDLSSYNEQFF.